This T cell receptor beta chain was observed in a study of Tregs in tolerant kidney transplant recipients. Comment on this clone: Its antigen is unidentified. The read ends 3 residues early relative to the CDR3; the germline J gene fills the gap.

Overall study results and limits: Donor-specific Treg expansion exceeded global Treg expansion in tolerant patients, suggesting antigen drive.

Mixed chimerism was transient after nonmyeloablative marrow transplants from related graft donors. Sequencing was performed with immunoSEQ multiplex PCR; in TCRdb, only in-frame clones are kept and a portion is missing. The listing contains approximately 11,000 clones. Germline V gives CDR1 MGHRA, CDR2 YSYEKL. The CDR3 has 13 amino acids. The V segment lost 4 bases and the J segment 5 bases; nucleotides outside the gene matches: 5. This sequence originates from a human patient who received a combined kidney and bone marrow transplant. Certain T cells may be donor cells from the graft. The rearrangement links TRBV4-1 to TRBJ2-7; 7 bases map to TRBD1. Source: CD8+ T cells from blood (PBMCs), taken 24 months after the transplant. CDR3 sequence reads: CASSRETGNEQYF. The CDR3 DNA, read in part, is TGCGCCAGCAGCCGAGAGACAGGGAACGAG.